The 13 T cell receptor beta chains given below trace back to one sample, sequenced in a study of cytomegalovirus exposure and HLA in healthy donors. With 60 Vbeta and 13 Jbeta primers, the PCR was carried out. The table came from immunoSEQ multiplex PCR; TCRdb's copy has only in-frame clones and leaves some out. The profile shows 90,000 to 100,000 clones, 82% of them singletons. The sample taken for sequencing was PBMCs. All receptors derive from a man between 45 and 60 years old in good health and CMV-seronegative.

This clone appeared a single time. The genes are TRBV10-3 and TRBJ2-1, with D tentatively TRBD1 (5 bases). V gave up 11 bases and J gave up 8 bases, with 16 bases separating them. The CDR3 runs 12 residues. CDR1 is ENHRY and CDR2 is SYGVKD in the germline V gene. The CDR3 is CASRPLGDEQFF. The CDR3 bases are TGTGCCTCCAGGCCCTTAGGGGATGAGCAGTTCTTC.

In DNA form, the CDR3 reads TGTGCCAGCAGCTTAGACGGAACTAGCGGGAGTAATGAGCAGTTCTTC. Translating gives CASSLDGTSGSNEQFF. The chain combines TRBV7-9 with TRBJ2-1; 11 nucleotides line up with TRBD2. In germline, CDR1 is SEHNR, CDR2 FQNEAQ (reference sequence). The CDR3 is 16 amino acids. V lost 1 base, J lost 7 bases, and 6 bases stayed unmatched.

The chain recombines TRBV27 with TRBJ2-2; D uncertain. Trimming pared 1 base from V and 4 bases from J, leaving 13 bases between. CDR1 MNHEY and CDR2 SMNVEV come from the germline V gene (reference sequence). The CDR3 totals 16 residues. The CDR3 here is CASSLFLVETTGELFF. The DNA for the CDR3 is TGTGCCAGCAGTTTATTCCTAGTTGAGACCACCGGGGAGCTGTTTTTT.

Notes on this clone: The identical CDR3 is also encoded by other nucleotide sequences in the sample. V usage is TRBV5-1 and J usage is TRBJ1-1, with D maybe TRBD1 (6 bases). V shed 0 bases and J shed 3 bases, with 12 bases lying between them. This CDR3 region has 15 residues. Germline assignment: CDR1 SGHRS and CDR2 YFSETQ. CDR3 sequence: CASSLEDGGYTEAFF. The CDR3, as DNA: TGCGCCAGCAGCTTGGAAGATGGGGGCTACACTGAAGCTTTCTTT. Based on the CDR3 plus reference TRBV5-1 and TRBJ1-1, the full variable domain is KAGVTQTPRYLIKTRGQQVTLSCSPISGHRSVSWYQQTPGQGLQFLFEYFSETQRNKGNFPGRFSGRQFSNSRSEMNVSTLELGDSALYLCASSLEDGGYTEAFFGQGTRLTVV.

CDR3 coding DNA: TGTGCCAGCAGTTCCGTACGACAGCGTTCCTACAATGAGCAGTTCTTC. The encoded protein is CASSSVRQRSYNEQFF. The genes are TRBV27 and TRBJ2-1; TRBD1 might be the D (5 bases). Germline V gene lookup returns CDR1 MNHEY and CDR2 SMNVEV (reference sequence). The CDR3 extends over 16 amino acids. V lost 4 bases and J 1 base, leaving 14 bases between the germline ends.

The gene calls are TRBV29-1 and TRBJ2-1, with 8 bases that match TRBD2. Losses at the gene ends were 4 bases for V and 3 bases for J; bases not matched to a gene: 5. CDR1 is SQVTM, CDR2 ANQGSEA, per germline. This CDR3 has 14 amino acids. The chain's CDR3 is CSVGGGRIYNEQFF. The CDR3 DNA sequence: TGCAGCGTTGGTGGCGGGAGGATCTACAATGAGCAGTTCTTC.

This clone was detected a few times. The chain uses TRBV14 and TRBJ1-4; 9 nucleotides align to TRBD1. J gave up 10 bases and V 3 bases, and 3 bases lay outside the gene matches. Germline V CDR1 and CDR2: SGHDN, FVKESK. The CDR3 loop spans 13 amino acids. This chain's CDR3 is CASSQDRGGKLFF. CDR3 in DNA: TGTGCCAGCAGCCAGGACAGGGGTGGAAAACTGTTTTTT.

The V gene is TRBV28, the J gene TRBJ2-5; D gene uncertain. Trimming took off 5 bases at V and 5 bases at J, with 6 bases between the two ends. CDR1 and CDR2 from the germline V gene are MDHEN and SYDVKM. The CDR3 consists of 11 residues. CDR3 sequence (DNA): TGTGCCAGCAGTCCCCGGGAGACCCAGTACTTC. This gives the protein CASSPRETQYF.

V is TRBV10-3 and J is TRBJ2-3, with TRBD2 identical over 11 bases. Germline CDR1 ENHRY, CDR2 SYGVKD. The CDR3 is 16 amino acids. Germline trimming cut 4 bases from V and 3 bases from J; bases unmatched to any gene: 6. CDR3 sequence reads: CAISGSGRALTDTQYF. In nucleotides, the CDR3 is TGTGCCATCAGTGGTAGCGGGAGGGCCCTTACAGATACGCAGTATTTT.

The CDR3 nucleotides are TGTGCCAGCAGCAGGAGGGACAGGGCGTTCAATGAGCAGTTCTTC. This codes for CASSRRDRAFNEQFF. This sequence joins TRBV5-4 and TRBJ2-1, with 9 bases that match TRBD1. In germline, CDR1 is SGHNT, CDR2 YYREEE (reference sequence). V dropped 4 bases and J dropped 6; count of bases not matched to a gene: 8. The CDR3 is made up of 15 amino acids.

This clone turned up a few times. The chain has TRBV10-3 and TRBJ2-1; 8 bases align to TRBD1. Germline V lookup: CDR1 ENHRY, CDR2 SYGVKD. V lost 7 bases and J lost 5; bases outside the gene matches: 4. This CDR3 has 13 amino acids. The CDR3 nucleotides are TGTGCCATCACCAGGACAGGGAACAATGAGCAGTTCTTC. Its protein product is CAITRTGNNEQFF.

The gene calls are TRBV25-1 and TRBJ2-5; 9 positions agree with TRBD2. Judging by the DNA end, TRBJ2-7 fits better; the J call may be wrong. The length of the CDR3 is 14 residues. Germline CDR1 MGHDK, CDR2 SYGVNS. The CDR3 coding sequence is TGTGCCAGCAATATAGCGGGAGCTAAAGACGAGCAGTACTTC. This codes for CASNIAGAKDEQYF.

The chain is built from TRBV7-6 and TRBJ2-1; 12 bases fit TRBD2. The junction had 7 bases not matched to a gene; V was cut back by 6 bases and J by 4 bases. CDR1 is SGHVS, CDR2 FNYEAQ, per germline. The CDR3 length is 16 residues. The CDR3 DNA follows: TGTGCCAGCAGTCGCCTAGCGGGAGGGGAATACAATGAGCAGTTCTTC. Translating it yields CASSRLAGGEYNEQFF.